This entry lists 18 T cell receptor beta chains sequenced from one sample in a study of siplizumab effects on memory and regulatory T cells. Sequencing was performed with immunoSEQ multiplex PCR; in TCRdb, only in-frame clones are kept and a portion is missing. The table shows about 120,000 clones, with roughly 95% occurring only once. Material for sequencing was non-Treg CD4+ T cells sorted from blood. These receptors all stem from a human donor in good health.

In this sample, this clone turned up once. V gene TRBV13 combines with J gene TRBJ1-3; 7 nucleotides align to TRBD1. The CDR3 is made up of 18 amino acids. V gave up 4 bases and J gave up 2 bases; unmatched junction bases: 14. Germline assignment: CDR1 PRHDT and CDR2 FYEKMQ (reference sequence). The CDR3 bases are TGTGCCAGCAGCTCCGCAAACAGGGGCCGCTTGCCTGGAAACACCATATATTTT. Its translation: CASSSANRGRLPGNTIYF. Using reference TRBV13 and TRBJ1-3 for the parts outside the CDR3, the full variable domain is AAGVIQSPRHLIKEKRETATLKCYPIPRHDTVYWYQQGPGQDPQFLISFYEKMQSDKGSIPDRFSAQQFSDYHSELNMSSLELGDSALYFCASSSANRGRLPGNTIYFGEGSWLTVV.

The chain joins TRBV27 to TRBJ2-1; D is possibly TRBD1 (6 bases). Per germline, CDR1 MNHEY and CDR2 SMNVEV (reference sequence). The germline V and J ends were trimmed by 6 bases and 0 bases, with 18 bases remaining between them. This CDR3 is 17 amino acids long. CDR3 nucleotide sequence: TGTGCCAGCAGGTGGGGCGTGGGACAAAGCTCCTACAATGAGCAGTTCTTC. This translates into CASRWGVGQSSYNEQFF.

V gene TRBV7-6 combines with J gene TRBJ2-7; D tentatively fits TRBD1 or TRBD2 (5 bases each). This CDR3 is built from 12 residues. Germline V lookup: CDR1 SGHVS, CDR2 FNYEAQ. V dropped 3 bases and J dropped 5 bases, with 8 bases sitting between them. The CDR3 loop is CASSFVGDEQYF. The CDR3 DNA sequence: TGTGCCAGCAGCTTCGTGGGGGACGAGCAGTACTTC.

This chain uses TRBV2 with TRBJ2-6; D unresolved. Trimming removed 6 bases at V and 1 base at J, with 4 bases between. Germline assignment: CDR1 SNHLY and CDR2 FYNNEI. The CDR3 consists of 13 residues. CDR3 coding DNA: TGTGCCAGCAGGGGGTCTGGGGCCAACGTCCTGACTTTC. It codes for CASRGSGANVLTF. The variable domain in full, with the rest retrieved from reference TRBV2 and TRBJ2-6, is EPEVTQTPSHQVTQMGQEVILRCVPISNHLYFYWYRQILGQKVEFLVSFYNNEISEKSEIFDDQFSVERPDGSNFTLKIRSTKLEDSAMYFCASRGSGANVLTFGAGSRLTVL.

This chain uses TRBV5-1 with TRBJ2-2; no reliable D call. V lost 4 bases to trimming and J lost 1 base, with 8 bases between them. The CDR3 consists of 14 residues. Germline CDR1 and CDR2: SGHRS and YFSETQ. This CDR3 reads CASSPAGNTGELFF. DNA of the CDR3: TGCGCCAGCAGCCCGGCAGGGAACACCGGGGAGCTGTTTTTT.

This clone is a singleton in its sample. The same CDR3 is also encoded by other DNA sequences in this sample. The chain carries TRBV6-6 and TRBJ2-7; D is possibly TRBD1 (5 bases). The CDR3 is made up of 11 amino acids. The V and J ends lost 5 bases and 4 bases respectively, with 6 bases between them. Germline lookup yields CDR1 MNHNY and CDR2 SVGAGI (reference sequence). This CDR3 is CASSGAYEQYF. CDR3 DNA: TGTGCCAGCAGTGGGGCTTACGAGCAGTACTTC.

The chain is built from TRBV25-1 and TRBJ2-7, with D possibly matching TRBD2 (5 bases). The CDR3 is made up of 12 amino acids. CDR1 is MGHDK and CDR2 is SYGVNS in the germline V gene. The V end was cut by 8 bases, the J end by 0 bases, with 8 bases between. This chain's CDR3 is CASRDSSYEQYF. CDR3 sequence (DNA): TGTGCCAGCCGGGATTCCTCCTACGAGCAGTACTTC.

The chain recombines TRBV27 with TRBJ2-5, with 8 bases fitting TRBD1. The end of the DNA is better explained by TRBJ2-7, so the J call may be wrong. CDR1 is MNHEY, CDR2 SMNVEV, per germline (reference sequence). This CDR3 has 15 amino acids. CDR3 amino acids: CASSQGQGRGYEQYF. In nucleotides, the CDR3 is TGTGCCAGCAGTCAAGGACAGGGTCGTGGCTACGAGCAGTACTTC.

This chain links TRBV6-5 with TRBJ2-3, with TRBD2 matching 12 bases. Germline values: CDR1 MNHEY, CDR2 SVGAGI. The CDR3 is 15 amino acids. J gave up 7 bases and V 8 bases, and 10 bases lay outside the gene matches. In DNA form, the CDR3 reads TGTGCCAGCGCCAAAATAGGGACTAGCGGGCATACGCAGTATTTT. This encodes CASAKIGTSGHTQYF.

The J gene is TRBJ2-1, the V gene TRBV27; a weak D match, TRBD2 (5 bases). Trimming shortened V by 10 bases and J by 7 bases, and 20 bases separated the two germline ends. Germline-derived CDR1 and CDR2 are MNHEY and SMNVEV (reference sequence). There are 14 residues in the CDR3. The CDR3 nucleotides are TGTGCCACCATGGGAACTCGGGGATCGAATGAGCAGTTCTTC. Translation: CATMGTRGSNEQFF.

The rearrangement links TRBV11-1 to TRBJ2-1; possibly TRBD1 or TRBD2 for D (7 bases each). V lost 4 bases to trimming and J lost 3 bases, with 13 bases between them. The germline CDR1 and CDR2 sequences are SGHAT and FQDESV (reference sequence). This CDR3 contains 15 residues. The CDR3 bases are TGTGCCAGCAGCTCGACCAGGGGGGGCTACAATGAGCAGTTCTTC. It is translated as CASSSTRGGYNEQFF.

This chain's CDR3 is CASSLGQGRSRANVLTF. The CDR3, as DNA: TGTGCCAGCAGCTTAGGACAGGGTAGGTCGAGGGCCAACGTCCTGACTTTC. The chain joins TRBV11-2 to TRBJ2-6; 7 bases match TRBD1. The V gene end was trimmed by 1 base and the J gene end by 5 bases; junction bases not matched to a gene: 8. From germline, CDR1 is SGHAT and CDR2 FQNNGV. The CDR3 is 17 amino acids.

This sequence joins TRBV25-1 and TRBJ1-5, with a weak D call TRBD1 (6 bases). Germline V gene data show CDR1 as MGHDK and CDR2 as SYGVNS. CDR3 length: 14 amino acids. V was clipped by 5 bases and J by 6 bases, with 14 bases between them. CDR3 protein: CASSFGQSTQPQHF. CDR3 nucleotides: TGTGCCAGCAGTTTCGGACAGTCAACTCAGCCCCAGCATTTT.

The V call is TRBV18, the J call TRBJ1-4; 7 bases map to TRBD1. There are 16 residues in the CDR3. V trimming: 3 bases; J trimming: 0 bases; junction bases outside the gene matches: 4. Germline V lookup: CDR1 KGHSH, CDR2 LQKENI. The CDR3 DNA sequence: TGTGCCAGCTCACCGGGACAGCTTGCAACTAATGAAAAACTGTTTTTT. Amino acids: CASSPGQLATNEKLFF.

The CDR3 spells CASRPQGSYEQYF. DNA of the CDR3: TGTGCCAGCAGACCTCAAGGGTCCTACGAGCAGTACTTC. This chain connects TRBV28 to TRBJ2-7, with D unresolved. The CDR3 runs to 13 residues. The ends were cut back, 6 bases at V and 1 base at J, with 10 bases in the middle. Germline CDR1 MDHEN, CDR2 SYDVKM. Full variable domain (outside the CDR3, taken from reference TRBV28 and TRBJ2-7): DVKVTQSSRYLVKRTGEKVFLECVQDMDHENMFWYRQDPGLGLRLIYFSYDVKMKEKGDIPEGYSVSREKKERFSLILESASTNQTSMYLCASRPQGSYEQYFGPGTRLTVT.

J is TRBJ1-3 and V is TRBV19, with D perhaps TRBD1 (6 bases). This CDR3 is built from 17 residues. V was shortened by 0 bases and J by 4 bases, with 16 bases between the two germline ends. Germline-derived CDR1 and CDR2 are LNHDA and SQIVND (reference sequence). DNA of the CDR3: TGTGCCAGTAGTATAGATCACCCTACAGGGACCGGAAACACCATATATTTT. Protein product: CASSIDHPTGTGNTIYF.

J is TRBJ2-1 and V is TRBV27; D perhaps matches TRBD1 (6 bases). The CDR3 is made up of 20 amino acids. V lost 6 bases and J 7 bases, leaving 34 bases between the germline ends. Germline V gene data show CDR1 as MNHEY and CDR2 as SMNVEV (reference sequence). The CDR3 sequence: CASRPPLYDRNHPGLNEQFF. DNA for the CDR3: TGTGCCAGCAGACCCCCCCTCTATGACAGGAACCACCCCGGGTTAAATGAGCAGTTCTTC.

This rearrangement joins TRBV2 to TRBJ2-1, with D maybe TRBD1 (6 bases). This CDR3 has 15 amino acids. Germline CDR1 is SNHLY and CDR2 is FYNNEI. V was pared by 4 bases and J by 9 bases, with 19 bases between. The CDR3 loop reads CASSGFSRTVIEQFF. The CDR3 bases are TGTGCCAGCAGTGGATTCTCCAGGACAGTAATTGAGCAGTTCTTC.